Listed below are T cell receptor beta chains from one sample, sequenced in a study of a mutant IDH1 vaccine in newly diagnosed glioma. What these receptors recognize is not known. TCRdb keeps only in-frame clones here, not all; method: immunoSEQ multiplex PCR. This sample yields roughly 76,000 clones, of which 85% are seen a single time; 2% to 2.5% belongs to the top ten. The input for sequencing was PBMCs, taken from a glioma patient whose treatment included an IDH1 peptide vaccine. Source of these receptors: a man between 25 and 39 years old with glioma. Some clones in this sample may be carry-over from other donors' samples. Both conserved end residues are part of each CDR3. Fields, in order: CDR3 protein, CDR3 DNA, V gene, D gene, J gene, clone size, CDR3 length. D genes are given only for firm matches. Clone size appears in some rows only: once, few, many, or a class for an expanded clone.

CASSLGAKGTEAFF | TGTGCCAGCAGCTTGGGGGCCAAAGGCACTGAAGCTTTCTTT | TRBV5-5 | . | TRBJ1-1 | . | 14
CASSFPDRVKAFF | TGTGCCAGCAGTTTCCCAGACAGGGTAAAAGCTTTCTTT | TRBV28 | TRBD1 | TRBJ1-1 | . | 13
CASSERTETDTQYF | TGTGCCAGCAGTGAAAGAACGGAAACAGATACGCAGTATTTT | TRBV2 | . | TRBJ2-3 | . | 14
CASRGPNQPQHF | TGTGCCAGCCGGGGACCCAATCAGCCCCAGCATTTT | TRBV28 | . | TRBJ1-5 | . | 12
CASSPGLGAINEKLFF | TGTGCCAGCAGCCCAGGGTTAGGGGCCATCAATGAAAAACTGTTTTTT | TRBV7-9 | . | TRBJ1-4 | once | 16
CATSRDRVAEQYF | TGTGCCACCAGCAGGGACAGGGTCGCCGAGCAGTACTTC | TRBV15 | TRBD1 | TRBJ2-7 | . | 13
CASSLSGPNTEAFF | TGTGCCAGCAGCTTATCAGGCCCGAACACTGAAGCTTTCTTT | TRBV11-2 | . | TRBJ1-1 | few | 14
CASSPSGSQETQYF | TGCGCCAGCAGCCCGTCTGGGTCCCAAGAGACCCAGTACTTC | TRBV4-3 | . | TRBJ2-5 | . | 14
CASSLEGTGVGTEAFF | TGTGCCAGCAGCTTAGAAGGGACAGGGGTTGGCACTGAAGCTTTCTTT | TRBV7-2 | TRBD1 | TRBJ1-1 | . | 16
CASSLGGQGGYEQYF | TGTGCCAGCAGCTTAGGGGGGCAGGGGGGTTACGAGCAGTACTTC | TRBV7-8 | . | TRBJ2-7 | . | 15